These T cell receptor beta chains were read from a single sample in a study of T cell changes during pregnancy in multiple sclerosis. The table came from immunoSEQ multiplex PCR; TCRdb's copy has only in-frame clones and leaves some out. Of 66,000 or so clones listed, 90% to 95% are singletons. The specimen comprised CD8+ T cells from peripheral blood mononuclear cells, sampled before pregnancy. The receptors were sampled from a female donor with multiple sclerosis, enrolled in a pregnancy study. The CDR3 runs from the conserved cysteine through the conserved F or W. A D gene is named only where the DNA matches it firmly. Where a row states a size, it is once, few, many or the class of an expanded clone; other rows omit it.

DNA: TGTGCCAGTCCGACAGGGGGCCCCACCGGGGAGCTGTTTTTT
CDR3: CASPTGGPTGELFF
size: .
J: TRBJ2-2
V: TRBV6-1
D: TRBD1

DNA: TGTGCCAGCAGCAACCGACAGGGAACCTACGAGCAGTACTTC
CDR3: CASSNRQGTYEQYF
size: .
J: TRBJ2-7
V: TRBV21-1
D: .

DNA: TGTGCCAGCAGCTTAGAGGTTACCAGGGGGCAAGAAAAACTGTTTTTT
CDR3: CASSLEVTRGQEKLFF
size: .
J: TRBJ1-4
V: TRBV7-9
D: TRBD1

DNA: TGTGCCAGCAGCACGTGGGTAGCGGGGGGGCCGGGCACAGATACGCAGTATTTT
CDR3: CASSTWVAGGPGTDTQYF
size: .
J: TRBJ2-3
V: TRBV5-4
D: TRBD2

DNA: TGTGCCAGTAGTATACCGGATACGCAGTATTTT
CDR3: CASSIPDTQYF
size: .
J: TRBJ2-3
V: TRBV19
D: .

DNA: TGTGCCAGCAGCCCCGGGACAGGGAACGGTAACTATGGCTACACCTTC
CDR3: CASSPGTGNGNYGYTF
size: .
J: TRBJ1-2
V: TRBV13
D: TRBD1

DNA: TGTGCCAGCAGCCAAGAAAGGGAGAGCTCTGGAAACACCATATATTTT
CDR3: CASSQERESSGNTIYF
size: .
J: TRBJ1-3
V: TRBV4-2
D: .

DNA: TGTGCCAGCAGCCCAGGACAGGGTGGTCAGCCCCAGCATTTT
CDR3: CASSPGQGGQPQHF
size: .
J: TRBJ1-5
V: TRBV27
D: TRBD1

DNA: TGTGCCAGCAGCTCGGGACTAGCGGTTGAGACCCAGTACTTC
CDR3: CASSSGLAVETQYF
size: .
J: TRBJ2-5
V: TRBV7-2
D: TRBD2

DNA: TGTGCCAGCAGCGTAGTGTTTGAGACAGGGGTCGGCACTGAAGCTTTCTTT
CDR3: CASSVVFETGVGTEAFF
size: .
J: TRBJ1-1
V: TRBV9
D: TRBD1

DNA: TGTGCCAGTAGTACGTTCAGCTCCTACAATGAGCAGTTCTTC
CDR3: CASSTFSSYNEQFF
size: .
J: TRBJ2-1
V: TRBV19
D: .

DNA: TGTGCCAGCAGCTTAGCCGACAGGCCTTCCACTGAAGCTTTCTTT
CDR3: CASSLADRPSTEAFF
size: once
J: TRBJ1-1
V: TRBV13
D: .

DNA: TGTGCCAGCAGCCCGCAGACAGGGGAGTTCGACGAGCAGTACTTC
CDR3: CASSPQTGEFDEQYF
size: .
J: TRBJ2-7
V: TRBV9
D: TRBD1

DNA: TGTGCCATCAAGGGCGCGGGGACGGACCATGGCTACACCTTC
CDR3: CAIKGAGTDHGYTF
size: .
J: TRBJ1-2
V: TRBV10-3
D: .

DNA: TGCGCCAGCAGCCAAGAATTGGAGCGGGGAGAGCAGTTCTTC
CDR3: CASSQELERGEQFF
size: .
J: TRBJ2-1
V: TRBV4-1
D: TRBD2

DNA: TGTGCCAGTAGTTCGACAGTCACTGAAGCTTTCTTT
CDR3: CASSSTVTEAFF
size: .
J: TRBJ1-1
V: TRBV19
D: .

DNA: TGCGCCAGCAGTCCCCAGAGGGGGTATGAAGATCAGCCCCAGCATTTT
CDR3: CASSPQRGYEDQPQHF
size: few
J: TRBJ1-5
V: TRBV4-1
D: .

DNA: TGTGCCACCCGGACAGGGACCGAGCAGTACTTC
CDR3: CATRTGTEQYF
size: .
J: TRBJ2-7
V: TRBV25-1
D: TRBD1

DNA: TGTGCCAGCAGCCTGACCGGGGGGGTCGAGACCCAGTACTTC
CDR3: CASSLTGGVETQYF
size: once
J: TRBJ2-5
V: TRBV7-6
D: TRBD2

DNA: TGTGCCTGGAGTAATCTGGCCGGGCAGGGTGAAAAACTGTTTTTT
CDR3: CAWSNLAGQGEKLFF
size: .
J: TRBJ1-4
V: TRBV30
D: .

DNA: TGTGCCAGCAGTTTGGCAGGGTCAGCCTACAATGAGCAGTTCTTC
CDR3: CASSLAGSAYNEQFF
size: .
J: TRBJ2-1
V: TRBV27
D: .

DNA: TGTGCCAGCAGCGTGAGTGGACTAGCGGGGCGCACCGGGGAGCTGTTTTTT
CDR3: CASSVSGLAGRTGELFF
size: .
J: TRBJ2-2
V: TRBV9
D: TRBD2

DNA: TGTGCCAGCAGCCCCCAGGGCTCTGGAAACACCATATATTTT
CDR3: CASSPQGSGNTIYF
size: once
J: TRBJ1-3
V: TRBV5-6
D: .

DNA: TGTGCCAGCAGTGACTCGACTAGCGGGGGGGCAGATACGCAGTATTTT
CDR3: CASSDSTSGGADTQYF
size: .
J: TRBJ2-3
V: TRBV6-4
D: TRBD2

DNA: TGTGCCAGCAGCCCCGGACAGGGTCTCTATGGCTACACCTTC
CDR3: CASSPGQGLYGYTF
size: .
J: TRBJ1-2
V: TRBV5-6
D: TRBD1

DNA: TGTGCCAGTAGTATGGGCAGGGGCACTGAAGCTTTCTTT
CDR3: CASSMGRGTEAFF
size: .
J: TRBJ1-1
V: TRBV19
D: .

DNA: TGTGCCAGCAGCGTAGGGTTGAGCATGTGGGAGCTGTTTTTT
CDR3: CASSVGLSMWELFF
size: .
J: TRBJ2-2
V: TRBV9
D: .

DNA: TGTGCCATCAGTGAGCGTTCCGGGACAGATAATTCACCCCTCCACTTT
CDR3: CAISERSGTDNSPLHF
size: once
J: TRBJ1-6
V: TRBV10-3
D: TRBD1

DNA: TGTGCCAGCAGCGTACAGGGGGGAAGCGGCCAGGACACCGGGGAGCTGTTTTTT
CDR3: CASSVQGGSGQDTGELFF
size: once
J: TRBJ2-2
V: TRBV9
D: .

DNA: TGTGCCAGCAGCTTGGCTCTAGCGGGGGGGTACAATGAGCAGTTCTTC
CDR3: CASSLALAGGYNEQFF
size: once
J: TRBJ2-1
V: TRBV5-6
D: TRBD2

DNA: TGTGCCAGCAGCTTAGAGGTCAGGGAAGATGGCTACACCTTC
CDR3: CASSLEVREDGYTF
size: .
J: TRBJ1-2
V: TRBV11-2
D: .

DNA: TGTGCCAGCAGCCTCGCTCGGGACAGTTTGAGCGAGCAGTACTTC
CDR3: CASSLARDSLSEQYF
size: .
J: TRBJ2-7
V: TRBV11-2
D: TRBD1

DNA: TGCGCCAGCAGCCAAGATCTGTCCTACGAGCAGTACTTC
CDR3: CASSQDLSYEQYF
size: .
J: TRBJ2-7
V: TRBV4-1
D: .